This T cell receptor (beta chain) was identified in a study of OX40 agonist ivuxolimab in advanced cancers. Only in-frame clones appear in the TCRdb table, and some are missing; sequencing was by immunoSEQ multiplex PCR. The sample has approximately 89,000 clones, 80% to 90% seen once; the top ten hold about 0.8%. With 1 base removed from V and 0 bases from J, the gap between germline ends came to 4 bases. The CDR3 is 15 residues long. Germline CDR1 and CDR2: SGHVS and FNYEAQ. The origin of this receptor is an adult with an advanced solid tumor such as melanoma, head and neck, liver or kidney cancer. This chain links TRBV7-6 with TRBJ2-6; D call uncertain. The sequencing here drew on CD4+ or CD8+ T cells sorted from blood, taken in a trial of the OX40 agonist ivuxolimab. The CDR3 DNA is TGTGCCAGCAGCTTAGGCAACTCTGGGGCCAACGTCCTGACTTTC. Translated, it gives CASSLGNSGANVLTF.